The 12 T cell receptor beta chains in this list originate from one sample, sequenced in a study of blood T cell repertoires in COVID-19. TCRdb keeps only in-frame clones here, not all; method: immunoSEQ multiplex PCR. The table shows about 340,000 clones, with about 86% occurring only once. The sample was peripheral blood. The receptors were gathered from a man younger than 40 with active or convalescent COVID-19.

The J gene is TRBJ2-7, the V gene TRBV6-5, with 9 bases matching TRBD1. The ends lost 8 bases at V and 0 bases at J; junction bases unmatched: 5. The CDR3 is 14 amino acids. The germline gives CDR1 MNHEY, CDR2 SVGAGI. As DNA, the CDR3 is TGTGCCAGCCCCGGGACAGGGTTCTCCTACGAGCAGTACTTC. Protein sequence: CASPGTGFSYEQYF.

The chain joins TRBV29-1 to TRBJ1-2; TRBD1 matches at 7 bases. With 7 bases clipped from V and 7 bases from J, the junction kept 12 bases outside the gene matches. Germline V gives CDR1 SQVTM, CDR2 ANQGSEA. CDR3 length: 13 amino acids. The CDR3 loop is CSAPDRVESGYTF. The CDR3 DNA sequence: TGCAGCGCCCCCGACAGGGTGGAAAGTGGCTACACCTTC.

The V gene is TRBV9, the J gene TRBJ2-5; 11 bases line up with TRBD2. With V trimmed by 4 bases and J by 5 bases, 7 bases remained unmatched. Germline V gene lookup returns CDR1 SGDLS and CDR2 YYNGEE. The CDR3 runs to 15 residues. CDR3 sequence: CASSPTSGGGETQYF. CDR3 DNA sequence: TGTGCCAGCAGCCCTACTAGCGGGGGCGGGGAGACCCAGTACTTC.

The rearrangement uses TRBV10-3 and TRBJ2-1, with D possibly matching TRBD1 (6 bases). V was cut by 7 bases and J by 6 bases, with 13 bases left in between. Germline CDR1 is ENHRY and CDR2 is SYGVKD. This CDR3 has 13 amino acids. CDR3 nucleotides: TGTGCCATCATGGCGCAGGGGATCAATGAGCAGTTCTTC. This encodes CAIMAQGINEQFF.

This clone was seen just once. The chain couples TRBV7-3 to TRBJ2-2, with a tentative D call TRBD2 (5 bases). Germline CDR1 SGHTA, CDR2 FQGTGA. V was clipped by 4 bases and J by 1 base, with 10 bases between them. This CDR3 has 15 amino acids. The CDR3 nucleotides are TGTGCCAGCAGCTCCTGGACTGAGAACACCGGGGAGCTGTTTTTT. Protein sequence: CASSSWTENTGELFF.

CDR3: CASSLGGGAGQPQHF. The CDR3 nucleotides read TGTGCCAGCAGCTTAGGAGGGGGGGCGGGTCAGCCCCAGCATTTT. The chain recombines TRBV7-2 with TRBJ1-5; the D gene is possibly TRBD1 (6 bases). V shed 1 base and J shed 6 bases, with 13 bases lying between them. The CDR3 is 15 residues long. Germline V gene sequence: CDR1 SGHTA, CDR2 FQGNSA.

The rearrangement uses TRBV3-1 (or the pseudogene TRBV3-2) and TRBJ2-7; TRBD1 might be the D (5 bases). CDR1 and CDR2 (germline): LGHDT, YNNKEL (reference sequence). V was cut by 0 bases and J by 5 bases, with 17 bases left in between. The CDR3 extends over 16 amino acids. CDR3 region: CASSQEPPTLGDEQYF. The CDR3 bases are TGTGCCAGCAGCCAAGAACCACCAACCCTAGGGGACGAGCAGTACTTC.

V is TRBV27 and J is TRBJ1-2, with unresolved D. Germline V gives CDR1 MNHEY, CDR2 SMNVEV (reference sequence). The CDR3 has 13 residues. Trimming cost V 3 bases and J 5 bases, with 10 bases left between them. The CDR3 spells CASSFGRDYGYTF. The CDR3 region has the DNA TGTGCCAGCAGTTTCGGGAGGGATTATGGCTACACCTTC.

Notes on this clone: Other nucleotide sequences in the sample specify the same CDR3. This chain uses TRBV7-2 with TRBJ2-7; 11 positions agree with TRBD2. V gave up 2 bases and J gave up 4 bases; unmatched junction bases: 4. The germline V gene has CDR1 SGHTA and CDR2 FQGNSA. The CDR3 consists of 15 residues. The CDR3 sequence is CASSLRLAGPYEQYF. The CDR3 DNA is TGTGCCAGCAGCTTAAGACTAGCGGGGCCGTACGAGCAGTACTTC.

The rearrangement links TRBV5-1 to TRBJ2-5, with 8 bases identical to TRBD1. The CDR3 loop spans 14 amino acids. V lost 4 bases, J lost 2 bases, and 4 bases stayed unmatched. The germline gives CDR1 SGHRS, CDR2 YFSETQ. The CDR3: CASSRQGQQETQYF. CDR3 bases: TGCGCCAGCAGCCGACAGGGGCAGCAAGAGACCCAGTACTTC.

The rearrangement uses TRBV19 and TRBJ1-5, with TRBD1 identical over 8 bases. The CDR3 sequence is 17 residues long. The trim removed 7 bases at V and 0 bases at J, leaving 11 bases unmatched. The V gene's germline CDR1 is LNHDA and CDR2 SQIVND (reference sequence). The CDR3 reads CASTPGQDPYSNQPQHF. CDR3 bases: TGTGCCAGTACCCCGGGACAGGACCCATATAGCAATCAGCCCCAGCATTTT.

This clone turned up a few times. For the CDR3, the DNA is TGTGCCAGCAGCTTAGATAGGGGCAGGGGGCCCACCTTC. Translation gives CASSLDRGRGPTF. The chain has TRBV11-2 and TRBJ1-2, with TRBD1 matching 8 bases. Germline V gene lookup returns CDR1 SGHAT and CDR2 FQNNGV. The V and J ends lost 0 bases and 13 bases, in that order; junction bases with no gene match: 7. This CDR3 contains 13 residues.